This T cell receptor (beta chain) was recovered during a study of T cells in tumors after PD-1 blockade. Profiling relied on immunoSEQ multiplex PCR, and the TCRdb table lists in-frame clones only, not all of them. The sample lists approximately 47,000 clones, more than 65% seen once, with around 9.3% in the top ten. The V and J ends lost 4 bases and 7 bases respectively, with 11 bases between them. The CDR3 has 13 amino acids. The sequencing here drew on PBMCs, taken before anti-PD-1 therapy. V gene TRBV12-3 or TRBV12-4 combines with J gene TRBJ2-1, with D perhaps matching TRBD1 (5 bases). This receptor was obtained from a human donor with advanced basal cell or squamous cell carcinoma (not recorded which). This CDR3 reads CASSSRSGNEQFF. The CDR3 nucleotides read TGTGCCAGCAGTTCACGCTCAGGGAATGAGCAGTTCTTC.